These T cell receptor beta chains were read from a single sample in a study of blood T cell repertoires in COVID-19. Only in-frame clones appear in the TCRdb table, and some are missing; sequencing was by immunoSEQ multiplex PCR. The table has about 89,000 clones, about 74% seen once. Material for sequencing was peripheral blood. Source of these receptors: a human donor in a cohort sampled during active COVID-19. CDR3s include the opening cysteine and the closing phenylalanine or tryptophan. A D gene is named only where the DNA matches it firmly. The listing skips clone size in some rows; elsewhere it reads once, few, many or a size class.

TRBV6-5	TRBJ1-1	.	.	CASSPVDSQNTEAFF	TGTGCCAGCAGTCCCGTGGACAGCCAGAACACTGAAGCTTTCTTT
TRBV7-9	TRBJ1-4	few	.	CASSLHRDGNEKLFF	TGTGCCAGCAGCTTGCACAGGGATGGTAATGAAAAACTGTTTTTT
TRBV5-5	TRBJ1-4	.	TRBD1	CASSAYRGPNEKLFF	TGTGCCAGCAGCGCCTACAGGGGGCCTAATGAAAAACTGTTTTTT
TRBV11-3	TRBJ2-7	.	TRBD1	CASSPPLQGPYEQYF	TGTGCCAGCAGCCCCCCTTTACAGGGGCCCTACGAGCAGTACTTC
TRBV7-3	TRBJ2-3	.	.	CASSPGAALDTQYF	TGTGCCAGCAGCCCCGGAGCAGCTTTGGATACGCAGTATTTT
TRBV6-2/TRBV6-3	TRBJ2-6	.	TRBD1	CASSYFSGTVLSGANVLTF	TGTGCCAGCAGTTACTTTTCCGGGACAGTCTTGTCTGGGGCCAACGTCCTGACTTTC
TRBV14	TRBJ2-1	.	.	CASSRGHLVQFF	TGTGCCAGCAGCCGTGGACACCTTGTGCAGTTCTTC
TRBV5-5	TRBJ1-4	few	.	CASSAPQGTNEKLFF	TGTGCCAGCAGCGCCCCCCAGGGGACTAATGAAAAACTGTTTTTT
TRBV30	TRBJ2-3	.	TRBD2	CAWSLGGSQSADTQYF	TGTGCCTGGAGCCTCGGCGGGAGTCAAAGCGCAGATACGCAGTATTTT
TRBV12-1	TRBJ2-3	medium-sized	.	CATWDSCGTQYF	TGTGCCACCTGGGACTCCTGCGGTACGCAGTATTTT